This T cell receptor beta chain was profiled in a study of blood T cell repertoires in COVID-19. Study summary: Acute and convalescent COVID-19 samples came from the United States, Italy and Spain. From T cells, B-cell-depleted T cells, or PBMCs came the material, which was cDNA or gDNA.

In the original processing: Amplification of reference gene primers was used by the study to estimate nucleated cell counts. Produced via immunoSEQ multiplex PCR; TCRdb's table is partial and in-frame only. V and J calls and clone size come straight from that table; D and trimming were deduced from the DNA. The data contain roughly 41,000 clones, more than 75% of them singletons. This CDR3 contains 16 residues. The germline CDR1 and CDR2 sequences are LGHDT and YNNKEL (reference sequence). The trim removed 4 bases at V and 8 bases at J, leaving 13 bases unmatched. Sequencing was performed on peripheral blood. The receptor was derived from a human donor in a cohort sampled during active COVID-19. The chain carries TRBV3-1 (or the pseudogene TRBV3-2) and TRBJ2-1; 8 positions agree with TRBD2. The CDR3 loop reads CASSRSGSGRSDEQFF. CDR3 nucleotide sequence: TGTGCCAGCAGCCGCTCGGGGAGCGGGAGAAGCGATGAGCAGTTCTTC.